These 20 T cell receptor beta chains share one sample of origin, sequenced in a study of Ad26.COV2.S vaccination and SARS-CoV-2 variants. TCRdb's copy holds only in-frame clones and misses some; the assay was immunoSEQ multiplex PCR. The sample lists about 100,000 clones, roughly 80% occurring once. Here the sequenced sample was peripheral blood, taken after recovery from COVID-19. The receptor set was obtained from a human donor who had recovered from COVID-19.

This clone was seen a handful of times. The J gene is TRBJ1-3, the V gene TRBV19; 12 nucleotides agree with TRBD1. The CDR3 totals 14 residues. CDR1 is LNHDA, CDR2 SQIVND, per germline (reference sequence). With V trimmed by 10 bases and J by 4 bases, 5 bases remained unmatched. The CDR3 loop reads CATGQGAPGNTIYF. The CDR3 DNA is TGTGCCACGGGACAGGGGGCACCCGGAAACACCATATATTTT.

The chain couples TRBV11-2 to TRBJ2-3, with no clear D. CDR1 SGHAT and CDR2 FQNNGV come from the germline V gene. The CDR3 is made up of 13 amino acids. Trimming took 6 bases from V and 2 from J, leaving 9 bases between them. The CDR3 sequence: CASSLGVTDTQYF. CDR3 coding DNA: TGTGCCAGCAGTCTTGGGGTCACAGATACGCAGTATTTT.

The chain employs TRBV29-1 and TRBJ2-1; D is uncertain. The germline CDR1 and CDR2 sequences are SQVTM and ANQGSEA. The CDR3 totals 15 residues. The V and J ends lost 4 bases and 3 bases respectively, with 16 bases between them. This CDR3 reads CSVASPGLHYNEQFF. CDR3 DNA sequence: TGCAGCGTTGCGTCCCCCGGGCTCCACTACAATGAGCAGTTCTTC.

DNA for the CDR3: TGTGCCAGCAGCTTGGACAGGGACTATGGCTACACCTTC. Translating it yields CASSLDRDYGYTF. V and J are TRBV7-6 and TRBJ1-2; 8 bases align to TRBD1. The junction had 0 bases not matched to a gene; V was cut back by 3 bases and J by 3 bases. CDR1 SGHVS and CDR2 FNYEAQ come from the germline V gene. CDR3 length: 13 residues.

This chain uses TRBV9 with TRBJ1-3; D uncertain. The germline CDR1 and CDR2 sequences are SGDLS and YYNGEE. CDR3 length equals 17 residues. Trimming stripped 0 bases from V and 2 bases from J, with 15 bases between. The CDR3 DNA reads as TGTGCCAGCAGCGTAGCTTCACACCCAAGCGCTGGAAACACCATATATTTT. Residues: CASSVASHPSAGNTIYF.

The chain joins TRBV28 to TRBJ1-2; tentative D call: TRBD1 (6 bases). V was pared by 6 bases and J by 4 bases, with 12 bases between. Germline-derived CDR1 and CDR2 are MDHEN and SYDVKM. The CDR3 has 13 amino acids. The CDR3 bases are TGTGCCAGCAGCCCCAGGACAGTCTATGGCTACACCTTC. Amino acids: CASSPRTVYGYTF.

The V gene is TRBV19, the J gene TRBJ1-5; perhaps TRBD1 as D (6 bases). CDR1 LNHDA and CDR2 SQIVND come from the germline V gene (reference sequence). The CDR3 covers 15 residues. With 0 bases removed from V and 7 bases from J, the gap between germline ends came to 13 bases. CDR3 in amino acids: CASSIDRSGEQPQHF. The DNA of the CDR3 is TGTGCCAGTAGTATAGACCGCTCAGGGGAACAGCCCCAGCATTTT.

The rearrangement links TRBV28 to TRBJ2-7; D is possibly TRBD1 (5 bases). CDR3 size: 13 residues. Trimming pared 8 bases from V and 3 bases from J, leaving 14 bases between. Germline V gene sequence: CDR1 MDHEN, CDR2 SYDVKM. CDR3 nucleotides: TGTGCCAGCTCCCCTGGGCAGGGCTACGAGCAGTACTTC. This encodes CASSPGQGYEQYF.

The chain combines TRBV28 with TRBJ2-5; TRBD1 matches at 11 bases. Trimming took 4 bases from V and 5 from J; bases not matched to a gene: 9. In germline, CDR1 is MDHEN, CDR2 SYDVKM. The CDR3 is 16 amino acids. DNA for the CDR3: TGTGCCAGCAGTTCCACCGGGACAGGGGGTGAGGAGACCCAGTACTTC. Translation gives CASSSTGTGGEETQYF.

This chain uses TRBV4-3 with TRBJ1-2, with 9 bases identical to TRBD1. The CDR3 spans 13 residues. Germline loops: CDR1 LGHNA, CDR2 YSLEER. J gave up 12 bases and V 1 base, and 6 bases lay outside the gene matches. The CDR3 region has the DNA TGCGCCAGCAGCCAAGGGGGGGACAGGGTAGACACCTTC. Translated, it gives CASSQGGDRVDTF.

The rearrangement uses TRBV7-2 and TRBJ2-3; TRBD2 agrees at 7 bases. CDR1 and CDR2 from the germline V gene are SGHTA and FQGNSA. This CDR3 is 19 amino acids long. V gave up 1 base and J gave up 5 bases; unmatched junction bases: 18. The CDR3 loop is CASSLGGGLGQASGDTQYF. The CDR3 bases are TGTGCCAGCAGCTTAGGGGGGGGACTCGGGCAAGCCAGTGGAGATACGCAGTATTTT.

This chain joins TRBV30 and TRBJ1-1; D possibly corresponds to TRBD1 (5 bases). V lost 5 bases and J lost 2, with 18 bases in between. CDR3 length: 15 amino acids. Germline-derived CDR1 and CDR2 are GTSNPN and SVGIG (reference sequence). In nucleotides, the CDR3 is TGTGCCTGGGGACACCTCAAATGGGTCAACACTGAAGCTTTCTTT. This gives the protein CAWGHLKWVNTEAFF. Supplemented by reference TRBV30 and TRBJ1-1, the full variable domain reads SQTIHQWPATLVQPVGSPLSLECTVEGTSNPNLYWYRQAAGRGLQLLFYSVGIGQISSEVPQNLSASRPQDRQFILSSKKLLLSDSGFYLCAWGHLKWVNTEAFFGQGTRLTVV.

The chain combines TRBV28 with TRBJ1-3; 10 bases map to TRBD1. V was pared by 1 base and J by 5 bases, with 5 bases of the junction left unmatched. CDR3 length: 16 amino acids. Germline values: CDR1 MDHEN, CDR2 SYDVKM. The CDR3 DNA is TGTGCCAGCAGTTTATCCCGACAGGGGGCTCGAAACACCATATATTTT. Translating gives CASSLSRQGARNTIYF.

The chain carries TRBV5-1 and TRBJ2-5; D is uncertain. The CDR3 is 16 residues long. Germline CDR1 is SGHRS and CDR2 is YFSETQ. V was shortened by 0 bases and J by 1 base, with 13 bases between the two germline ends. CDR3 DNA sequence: TGCGCCAGCAGCTTGGGGGCAGGTTGGGGCCAAGAGACCCAGTACTTC. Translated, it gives CASSLGAGWGQETQYF. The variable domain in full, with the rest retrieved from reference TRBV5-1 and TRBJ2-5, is KAGVTQTPRYLIKTRGQQVTLSCSPISGHRSVSWYQQTPGQGLQFLFEYFSETQRNKGNFPGRFSGRQFSNSRSEMNVSTLELGDSALYLCASSLGAGWGQETQYFGPGTRLLVL.

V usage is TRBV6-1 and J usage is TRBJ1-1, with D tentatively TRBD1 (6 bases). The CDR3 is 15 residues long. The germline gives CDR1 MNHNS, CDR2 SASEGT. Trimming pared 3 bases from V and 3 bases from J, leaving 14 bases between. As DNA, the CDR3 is TGTGCCAGCAGTGAGAGGGGGGGAGCGTACACTGAAGCTTTCTTT. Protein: CASSERGGAYTEAFF.

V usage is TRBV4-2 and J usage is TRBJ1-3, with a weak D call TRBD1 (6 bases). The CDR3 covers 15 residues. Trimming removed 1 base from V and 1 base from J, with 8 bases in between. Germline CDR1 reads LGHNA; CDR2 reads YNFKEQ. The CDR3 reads CASSQGRGSGNTIYF. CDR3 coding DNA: TGTGCCAGCAGCCAAGGGAGGGGGTCTGGAAACACCATATATTTT.

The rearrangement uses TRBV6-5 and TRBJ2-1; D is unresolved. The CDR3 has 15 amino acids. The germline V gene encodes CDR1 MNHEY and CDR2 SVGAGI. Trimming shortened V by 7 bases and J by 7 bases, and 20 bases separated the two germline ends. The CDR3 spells CASIDGQILGNEQFF. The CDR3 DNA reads TGTGCCAGCATAGACGGTCAGATTCTGGGGAATGAGCAGTTCTTC.

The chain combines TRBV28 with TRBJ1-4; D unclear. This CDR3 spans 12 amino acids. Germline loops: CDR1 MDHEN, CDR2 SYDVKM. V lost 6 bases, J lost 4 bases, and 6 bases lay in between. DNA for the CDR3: TGTGCCAGCAGGATCAATAATGAAAAACTGTTTTTT. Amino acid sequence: CASRINNEKLFF.

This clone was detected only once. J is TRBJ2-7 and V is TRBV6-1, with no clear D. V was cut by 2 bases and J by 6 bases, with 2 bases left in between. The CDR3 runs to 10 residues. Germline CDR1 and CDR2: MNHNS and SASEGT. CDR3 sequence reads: CASSEREQYF. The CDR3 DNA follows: TGTGCCAGCAGTGAACGCGAGCAGTACTTC.

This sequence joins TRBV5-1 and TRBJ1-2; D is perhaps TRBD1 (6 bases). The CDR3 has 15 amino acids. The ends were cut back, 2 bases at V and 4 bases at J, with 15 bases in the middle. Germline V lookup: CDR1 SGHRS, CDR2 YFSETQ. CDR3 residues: CASSLGGEGIYGYTF. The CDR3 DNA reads TGCGCCAGCAGCTTAGGGGGAGAGGGTATCTATGGCTACACCTTC.